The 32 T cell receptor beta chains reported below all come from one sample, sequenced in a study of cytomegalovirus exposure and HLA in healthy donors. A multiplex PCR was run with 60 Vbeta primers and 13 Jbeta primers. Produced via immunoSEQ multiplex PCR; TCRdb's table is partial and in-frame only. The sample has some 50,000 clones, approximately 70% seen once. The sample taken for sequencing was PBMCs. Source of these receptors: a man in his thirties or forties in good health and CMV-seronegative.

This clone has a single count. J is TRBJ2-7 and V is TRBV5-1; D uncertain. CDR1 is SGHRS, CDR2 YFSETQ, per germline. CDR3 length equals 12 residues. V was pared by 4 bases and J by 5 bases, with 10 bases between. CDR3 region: CASSPNNDEQYF. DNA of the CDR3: TGCGCCAGCAGCCCAAACAACGACGAGCAGTACTTC.

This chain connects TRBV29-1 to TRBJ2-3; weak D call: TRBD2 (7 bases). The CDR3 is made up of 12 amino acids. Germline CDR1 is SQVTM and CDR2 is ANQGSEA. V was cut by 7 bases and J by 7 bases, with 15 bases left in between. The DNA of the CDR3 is TGCAGCGCTGGGAGGGGGTCGAATACGCAGTATTTT. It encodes CSAGRGSNTQYF.

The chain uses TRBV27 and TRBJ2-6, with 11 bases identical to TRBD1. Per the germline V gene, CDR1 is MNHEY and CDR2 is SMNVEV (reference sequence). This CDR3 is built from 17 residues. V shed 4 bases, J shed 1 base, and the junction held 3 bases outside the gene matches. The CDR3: CASSSGTGGSGANVLTF. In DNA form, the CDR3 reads TGTGCCAGCAGTTCAGGGACAGGGGGGTCTGGGGCCAACGTCCTGACTTTC.

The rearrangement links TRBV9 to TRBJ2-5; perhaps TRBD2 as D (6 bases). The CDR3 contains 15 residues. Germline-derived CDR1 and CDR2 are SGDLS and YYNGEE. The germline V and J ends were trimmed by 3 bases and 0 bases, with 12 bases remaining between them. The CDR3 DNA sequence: TGTGCCAGCAGCGACAGCCGGGACTACCAAGAGACCCAGTACTTC. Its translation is CASSDSRDYQETQYF.

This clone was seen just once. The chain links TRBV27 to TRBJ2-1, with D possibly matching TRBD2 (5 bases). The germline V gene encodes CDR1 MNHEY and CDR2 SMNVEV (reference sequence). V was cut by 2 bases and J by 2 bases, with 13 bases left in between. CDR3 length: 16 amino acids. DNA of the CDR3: TGTGCCAGCAGTTTAGGGAGCAGGACCCCCTACAATGAGCAGTTCTTC. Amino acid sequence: CASSLGSRTPYNEQFF.

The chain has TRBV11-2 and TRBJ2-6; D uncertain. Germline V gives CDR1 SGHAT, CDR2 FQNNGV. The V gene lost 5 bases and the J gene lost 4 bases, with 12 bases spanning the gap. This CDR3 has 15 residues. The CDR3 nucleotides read TGTGCCAGCAGCACCCTCAGGTGGGGGGCCAACGTCCTGACTTTC. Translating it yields CASSTLRWGANVLTF.

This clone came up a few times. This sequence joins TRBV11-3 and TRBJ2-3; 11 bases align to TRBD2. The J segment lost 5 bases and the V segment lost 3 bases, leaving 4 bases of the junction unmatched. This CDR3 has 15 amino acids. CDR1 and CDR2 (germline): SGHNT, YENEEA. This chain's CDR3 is CASSLGTSGKDTQYF. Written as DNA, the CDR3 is TGTGCCAGCAGCTTGGGGACTAGCGGAAAAGATACGCAGTATTTT.

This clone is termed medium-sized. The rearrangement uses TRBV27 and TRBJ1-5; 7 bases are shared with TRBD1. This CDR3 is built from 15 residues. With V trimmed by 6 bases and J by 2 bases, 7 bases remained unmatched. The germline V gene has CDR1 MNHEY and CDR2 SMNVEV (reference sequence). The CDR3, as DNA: TGTGCCAGCAGCCCGGGACAGATGGGCAATCAGCCCCAGCATTTT. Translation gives CASSPGQMGNQPQHF.

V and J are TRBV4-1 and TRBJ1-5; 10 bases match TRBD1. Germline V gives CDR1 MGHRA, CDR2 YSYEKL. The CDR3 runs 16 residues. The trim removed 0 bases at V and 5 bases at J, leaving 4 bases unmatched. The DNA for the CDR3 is TGCGCCAGCAGCCAAGATCACGGGACAGGGGATCAGCCCCAGCATTTT. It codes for CASSQDHGTGDQPQHF.

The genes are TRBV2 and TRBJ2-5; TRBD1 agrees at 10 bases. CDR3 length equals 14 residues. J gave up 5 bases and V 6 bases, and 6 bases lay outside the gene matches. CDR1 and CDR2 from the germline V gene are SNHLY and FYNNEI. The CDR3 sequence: CASRMDRGSETQYF. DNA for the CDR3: TGTGCCAGCAGAATGGACAGGGGGTCGGAGACCCAGTACTTC.

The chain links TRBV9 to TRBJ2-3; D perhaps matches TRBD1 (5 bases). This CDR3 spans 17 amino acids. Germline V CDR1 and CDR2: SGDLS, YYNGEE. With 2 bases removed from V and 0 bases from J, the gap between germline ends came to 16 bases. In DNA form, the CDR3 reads TGTGCCAGCAGCGTGTCTAGGACAACTACTAGCACAGATACGCAGTATTTT. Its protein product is CASSVSRTTTSTDTQYF.

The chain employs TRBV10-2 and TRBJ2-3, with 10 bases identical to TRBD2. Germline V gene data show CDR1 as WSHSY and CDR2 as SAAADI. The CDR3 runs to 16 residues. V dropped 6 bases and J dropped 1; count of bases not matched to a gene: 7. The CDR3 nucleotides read TGCGCCAGCAGACCAGCCCTAGCGGGAGGCACAGATACGCAGTATTTT. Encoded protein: CASRPALAGGTDTQYF.

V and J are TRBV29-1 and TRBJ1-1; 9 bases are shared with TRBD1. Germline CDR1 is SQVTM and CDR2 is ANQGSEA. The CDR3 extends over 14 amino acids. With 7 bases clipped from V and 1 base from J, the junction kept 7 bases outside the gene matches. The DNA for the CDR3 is TGCAGCGCCGATACAGGGGGCGAGAACACTGAAGCTTTCTTT. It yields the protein CSADTGGENTEAFF.

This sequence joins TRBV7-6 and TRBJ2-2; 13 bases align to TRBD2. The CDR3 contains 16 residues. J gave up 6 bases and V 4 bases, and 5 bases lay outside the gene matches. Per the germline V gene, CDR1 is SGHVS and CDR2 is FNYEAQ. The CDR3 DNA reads TGTGCCAGCAGCTGGACTAGCGGGAGACCTGCCGGGGAGCTGTTTTTT. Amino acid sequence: CASSWTSGRPAGELFF. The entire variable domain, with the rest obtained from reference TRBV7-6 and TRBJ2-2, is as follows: GAGVSQSPRYKVTKRGQDVALRCDPISGHVSLYWYRQALGQGPEFLTYFNYEAQQDKSGLPNDRFSAERPEGSISTLTIQRTEQRDSAMYRCASSWTSGRPAGELFFGEGSRLTVL.

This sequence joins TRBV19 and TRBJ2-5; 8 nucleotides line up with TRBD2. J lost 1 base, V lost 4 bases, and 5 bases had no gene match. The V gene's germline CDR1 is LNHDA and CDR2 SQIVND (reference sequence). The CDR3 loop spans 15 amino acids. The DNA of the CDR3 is TGTGCCAGTAGTACAAGCGGGGGACCCCAAGAGACCCAGTACTTC. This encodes CASSTSGGPQETQYF. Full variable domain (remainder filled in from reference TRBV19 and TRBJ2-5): DGGITQSPKYLFRKEGQNVTLSCEQNLNHDAMYWYRQDPGQGLRLIYYSQIVNDFQKGDIAEGYSVSREKKESFPLTVTSAQKNPTAFYLCASSTSGGPQETQYFGPGTRLLVL.

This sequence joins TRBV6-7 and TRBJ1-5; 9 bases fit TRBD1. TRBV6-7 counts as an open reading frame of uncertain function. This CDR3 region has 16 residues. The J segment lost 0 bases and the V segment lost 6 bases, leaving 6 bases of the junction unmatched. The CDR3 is CASSRKQGASNQPQHF. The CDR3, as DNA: TGTGCCAGCAGCCGCAAACAGGGGGCTAGCAATCAGCCCCAGCATTTT.

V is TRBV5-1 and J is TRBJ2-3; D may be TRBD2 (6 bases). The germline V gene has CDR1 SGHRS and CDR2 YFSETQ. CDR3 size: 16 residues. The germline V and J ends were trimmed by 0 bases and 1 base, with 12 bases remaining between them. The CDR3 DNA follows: TGCGCCAGCAGCTTGGTCTTGGGGGGAGGCACAGATACGCAGTATTTT. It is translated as CASSLVLGGGTDTQYF.

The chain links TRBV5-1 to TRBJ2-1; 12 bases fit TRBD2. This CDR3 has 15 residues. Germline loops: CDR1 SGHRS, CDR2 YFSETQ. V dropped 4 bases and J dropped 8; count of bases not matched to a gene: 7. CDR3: CASSKGLAGTDEQFF. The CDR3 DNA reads TGCGCCAGCAGCAAAGGACTAGCGGGAACGGATGAGCAGTTCTTC.

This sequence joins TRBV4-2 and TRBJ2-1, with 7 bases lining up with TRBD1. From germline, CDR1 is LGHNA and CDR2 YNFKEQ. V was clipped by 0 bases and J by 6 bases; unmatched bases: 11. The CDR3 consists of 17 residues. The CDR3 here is CASSQDKRAGGANEQFF. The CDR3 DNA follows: TGTGCCAGCAGCCAAGATAAGAGGGCAGGGGGTGCCAATGAGCAGTTCTTC.

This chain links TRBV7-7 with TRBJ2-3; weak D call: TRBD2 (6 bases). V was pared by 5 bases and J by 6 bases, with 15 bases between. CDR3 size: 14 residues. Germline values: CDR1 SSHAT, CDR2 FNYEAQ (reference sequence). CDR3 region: CASSPGGAGDTQYF. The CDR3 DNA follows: TGTGCCAGCAGCCCCGGAGGGGCCGGGGATACGCAGTATTTT. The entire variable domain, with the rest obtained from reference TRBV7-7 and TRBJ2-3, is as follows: GAGVSQSPRYKVTKRGQDVTLRCDPISSHATLYWYQQALGQGPEFLTYFNYEAQPDKSGLPSDRFSAERPEGSISTLTIQRTEQRDSAMYRCASSPGGAGDTQYFGPGTRLTVL.

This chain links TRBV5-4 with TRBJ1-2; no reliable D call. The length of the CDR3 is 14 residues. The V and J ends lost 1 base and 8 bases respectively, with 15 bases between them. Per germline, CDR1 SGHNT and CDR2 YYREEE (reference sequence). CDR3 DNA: TGTGCCAGCAGCTTGATATCGGGTAACGGCGGCTACACCTTC. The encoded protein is CASSLISGNGGYTF.

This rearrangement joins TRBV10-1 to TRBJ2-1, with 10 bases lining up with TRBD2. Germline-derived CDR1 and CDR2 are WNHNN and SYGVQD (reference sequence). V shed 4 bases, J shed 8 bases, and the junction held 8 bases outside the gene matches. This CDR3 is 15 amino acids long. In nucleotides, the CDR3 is TGCGCCAGCAGTGGCAGACTAGCGGGTCTAGATGAGCAGTTCTTC. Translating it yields CASSGRLAGLDEQFF.

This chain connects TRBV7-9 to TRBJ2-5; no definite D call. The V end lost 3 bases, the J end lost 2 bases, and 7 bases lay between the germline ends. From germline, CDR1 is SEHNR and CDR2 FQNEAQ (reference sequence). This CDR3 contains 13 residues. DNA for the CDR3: TGTGCCAGCAGCTTTGCAGAACAAGAGACCCAGTACTTC. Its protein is CASSFAEQETQYF. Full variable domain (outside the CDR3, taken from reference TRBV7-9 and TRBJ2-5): DTGVSQNPRHKITKRGQNVTFRCDPISEHNRLYWYRQTLGQGPEFLTYFQNEAQLEKSRLLSDRFSAERPKGSFSTLEIQRTEQGDSAMYLCASSFAEQETQYFGPGTRLLVL.

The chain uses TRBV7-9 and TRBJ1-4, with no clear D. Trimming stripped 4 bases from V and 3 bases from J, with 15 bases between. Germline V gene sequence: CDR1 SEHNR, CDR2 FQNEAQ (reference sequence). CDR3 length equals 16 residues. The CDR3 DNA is TGTGCCAGCAGCTCGTACCCGATACGGGCTAATGAAAAACTGTTTTTT. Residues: CASSSYPIRANEKLFF.

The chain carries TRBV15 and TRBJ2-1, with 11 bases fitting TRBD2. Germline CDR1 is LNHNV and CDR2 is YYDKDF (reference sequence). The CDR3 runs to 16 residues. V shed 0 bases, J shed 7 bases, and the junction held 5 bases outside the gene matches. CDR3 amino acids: CATSRDRLAGPNEQFF. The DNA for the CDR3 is TGTGCCACCAGCAGAGATAGACTAGCGGGACCTAATGAGCAGTTCTTC.

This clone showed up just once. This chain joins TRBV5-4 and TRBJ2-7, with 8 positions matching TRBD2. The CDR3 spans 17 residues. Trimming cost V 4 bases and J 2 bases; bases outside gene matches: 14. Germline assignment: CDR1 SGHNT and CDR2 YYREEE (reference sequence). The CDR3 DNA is TGTGCCAGCAGCACAGCCAAAACGGGACTAGGTGCCTACGAGCAGTACTTC. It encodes CASSTAKTGLGAYEQYF.

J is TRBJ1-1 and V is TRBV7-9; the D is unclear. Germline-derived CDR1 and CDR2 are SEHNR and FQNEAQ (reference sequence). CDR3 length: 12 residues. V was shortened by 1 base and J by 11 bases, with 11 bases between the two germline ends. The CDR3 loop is CASSLDRERAFF. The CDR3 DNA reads TGTGCCAGCAGCTTAGATAGAGAGCGCGCTTTCTTT.

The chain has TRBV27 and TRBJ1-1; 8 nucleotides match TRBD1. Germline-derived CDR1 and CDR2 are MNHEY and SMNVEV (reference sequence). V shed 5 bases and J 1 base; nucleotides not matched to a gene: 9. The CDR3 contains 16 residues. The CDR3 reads CASSIWTGSTNTEAFF. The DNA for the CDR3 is TGTGCCAGCAGTATCTGGACAGGGTCCACGAACACTGAAGCTTTCTTT.

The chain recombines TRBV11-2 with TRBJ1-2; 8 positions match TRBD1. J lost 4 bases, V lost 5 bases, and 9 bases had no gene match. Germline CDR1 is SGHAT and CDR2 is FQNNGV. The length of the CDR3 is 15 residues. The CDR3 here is CASSPGQGKTYGYTF. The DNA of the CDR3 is TGTGCCAGCAGCCCTGGACAGGGAAAGACCTATGGCTACACCTTC. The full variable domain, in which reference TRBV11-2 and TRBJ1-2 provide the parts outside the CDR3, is EAGVAQSPRYKIIEKRQSVAFWCNPISGHATLYWYQQILGQGPKLLIQFQNNGVVDDSQLPKDRFSAERLKGVDSTLKIQPAKLEDSAVYLCASSPGQGKTYGYTFGSGTRLTVV.

Here the CDR3 DNA reads TGTGCCAGCAGGTTGGGACAGGGGGCAGGCTACGAGCAGTACTTC. Protein: CASRLGQGAGYEQYF. This chain links TRBV6-5 with TRBJ2-7, with 12 bases aligning to TRBD1. Germline V gene lookup returns CDR1 MNHEY and CDR2 SVGAGI. The V segment lost 6 bases and the J segment 3 bases; nucleotides outside the gene matches: 6. The CDR3 loop spans 15 amino acids.

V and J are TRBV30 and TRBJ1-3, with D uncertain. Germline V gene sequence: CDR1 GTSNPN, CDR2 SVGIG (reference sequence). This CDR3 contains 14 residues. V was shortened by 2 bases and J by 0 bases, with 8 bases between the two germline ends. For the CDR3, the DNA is TGTGCCTGGAGTACTGGTCACTCTGGAAACACCATATATTTT. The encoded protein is CAWSTGHSGNTIYF.

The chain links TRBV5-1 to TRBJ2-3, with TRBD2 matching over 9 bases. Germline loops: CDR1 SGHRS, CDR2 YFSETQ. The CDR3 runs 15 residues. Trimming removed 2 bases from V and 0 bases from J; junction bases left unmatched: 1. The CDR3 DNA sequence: TGCGCCAGCAGCTTTAGCGGGAGAAGCACAGATACGCAGTATTTT. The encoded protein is CASSFSGRSTDTQYF.